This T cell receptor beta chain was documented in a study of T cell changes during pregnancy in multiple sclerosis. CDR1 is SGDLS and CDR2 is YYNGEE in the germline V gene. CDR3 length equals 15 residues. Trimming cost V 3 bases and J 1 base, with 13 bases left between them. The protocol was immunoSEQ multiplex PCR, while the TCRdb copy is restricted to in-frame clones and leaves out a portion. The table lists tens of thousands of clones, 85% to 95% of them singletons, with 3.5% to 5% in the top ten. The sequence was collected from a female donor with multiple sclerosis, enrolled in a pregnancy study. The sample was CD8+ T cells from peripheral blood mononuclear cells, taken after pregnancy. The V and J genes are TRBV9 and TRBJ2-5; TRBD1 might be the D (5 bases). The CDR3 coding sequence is TGTGCCAGCAGCGGGCCAGGGTGGGGCCAAGAGACCCAGTACTTC. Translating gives CASSGPGWGQETQYF. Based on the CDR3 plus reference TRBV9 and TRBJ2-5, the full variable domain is DSGVTQTPKHLITATGQRVTLRCSPRSGDLSVYWYQQSLDQGLQFLIQYYNGEERAKGNILERFSAQQFPDLHSELNLSSLELGDSALYFCASSGPGWGQETQYFGPGTRLLVL.